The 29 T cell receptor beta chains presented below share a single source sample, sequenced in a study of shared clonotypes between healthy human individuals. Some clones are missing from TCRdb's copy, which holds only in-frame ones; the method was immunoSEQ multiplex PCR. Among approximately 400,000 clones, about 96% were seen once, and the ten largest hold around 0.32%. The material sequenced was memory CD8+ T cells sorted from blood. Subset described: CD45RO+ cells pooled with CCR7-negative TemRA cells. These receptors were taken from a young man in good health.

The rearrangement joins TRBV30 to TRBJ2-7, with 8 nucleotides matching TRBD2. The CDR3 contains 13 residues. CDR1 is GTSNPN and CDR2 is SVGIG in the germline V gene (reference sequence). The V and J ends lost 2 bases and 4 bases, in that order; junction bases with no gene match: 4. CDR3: CAWSLGLVYEQYF. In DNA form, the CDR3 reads TGTGCCTGGAGTTTGGGACTAGTGTACGAGCAGTACTTC.

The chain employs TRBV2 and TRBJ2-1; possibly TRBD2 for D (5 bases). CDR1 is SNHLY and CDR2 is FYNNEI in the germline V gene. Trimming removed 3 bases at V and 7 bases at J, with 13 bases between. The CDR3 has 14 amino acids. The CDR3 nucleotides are TGTGCCAGCAGTGACCTGAGGGAGAGGAATGAGCAGTTCTTC. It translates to CASSDLRERNEQFF.

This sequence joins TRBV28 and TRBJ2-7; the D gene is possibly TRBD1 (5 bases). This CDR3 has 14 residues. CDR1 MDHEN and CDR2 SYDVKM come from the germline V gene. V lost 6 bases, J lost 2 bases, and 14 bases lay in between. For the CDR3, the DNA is TGTGCCAGCAGGGAGACAGTACGCGCCTACGAGCAGTACTTC. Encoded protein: CASRETVRAYEQYF.

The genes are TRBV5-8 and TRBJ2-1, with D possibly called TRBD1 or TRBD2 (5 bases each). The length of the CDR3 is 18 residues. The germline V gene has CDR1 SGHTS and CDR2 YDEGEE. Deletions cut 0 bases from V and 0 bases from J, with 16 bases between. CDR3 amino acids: CASSLVPGSSGSYNEQFF. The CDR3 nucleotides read TGTGCCAGCAGCTTGGTGCCAGGGAGTTCGGGCTCCTACAATGAGCAGTTCTTC. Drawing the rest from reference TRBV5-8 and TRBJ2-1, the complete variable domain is EAGVTQSPTHLIKTRGQQATLRCSPISGHTSVYWYQQALGLGLQFLLWYDEGEERNRGNFPPRFSGRQFPNYSSELNVNALELEDSALYLCASSLVPGSSGSYNEQFFGPGTRLTVL.

CDR3 nucleotides: TGTGCCAGCAGCCCTTTGCTTCGCCCCTACGAGCAGTACTTC. Protein product: CASSPLLRPYEQYF. This chain connects TRBV27 to TRBJ2-7, with D uncertain. This CDR3 spans 14 amino acids. The germline V gene encodes CDR1 MNHEY and CDR2 SMNVEV (reference sequence). V lost 6 bases, J lost 2 bases, and 14 bases lay in between.

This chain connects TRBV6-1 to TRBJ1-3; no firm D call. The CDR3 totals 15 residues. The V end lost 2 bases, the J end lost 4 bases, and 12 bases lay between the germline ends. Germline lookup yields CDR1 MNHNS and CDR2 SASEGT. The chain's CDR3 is CASSEIRGLGNTIYF. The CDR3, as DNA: TGTGCCAGCAGTGAAATTCGAGGGTTAGGAAACACCATATATTTT.

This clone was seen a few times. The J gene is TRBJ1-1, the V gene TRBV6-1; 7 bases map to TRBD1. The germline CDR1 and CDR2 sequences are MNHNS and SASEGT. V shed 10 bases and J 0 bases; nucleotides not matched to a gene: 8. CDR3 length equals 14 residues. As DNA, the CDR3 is TGTGCCACATCCGAACAGGGGATGAACACTGAAGCTTTCTTT. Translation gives CATSEQGMNTEAFF.

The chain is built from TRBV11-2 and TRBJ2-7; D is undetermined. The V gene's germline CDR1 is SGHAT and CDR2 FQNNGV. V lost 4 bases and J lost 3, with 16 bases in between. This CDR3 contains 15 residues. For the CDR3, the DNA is TGTGCCAGCAGCTCCCTCTTCAGTGGTCACTACGAGCAGTACTTC. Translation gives CASSSLFSGHYEQYF.

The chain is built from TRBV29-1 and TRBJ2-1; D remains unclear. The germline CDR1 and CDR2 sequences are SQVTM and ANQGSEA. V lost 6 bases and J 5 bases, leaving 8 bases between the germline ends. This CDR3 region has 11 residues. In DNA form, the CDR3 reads TGCAGCGTCAGACGCGACAATGAGCAGTTCTTC. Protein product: CSVRRDNEQFF.

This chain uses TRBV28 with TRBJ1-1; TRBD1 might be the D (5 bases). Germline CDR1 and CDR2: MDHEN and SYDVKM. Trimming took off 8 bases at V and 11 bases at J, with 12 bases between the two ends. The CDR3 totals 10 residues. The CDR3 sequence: CASSGHGAFF. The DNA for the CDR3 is TGTGCCAGCTCGGGGCACGGGGCTTTCTTT.

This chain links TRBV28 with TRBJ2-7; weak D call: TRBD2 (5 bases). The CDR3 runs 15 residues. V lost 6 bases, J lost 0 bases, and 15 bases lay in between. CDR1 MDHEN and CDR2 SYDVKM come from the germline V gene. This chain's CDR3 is CASSPRLASSYEQYF. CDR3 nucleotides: TGTGCCAGCAGCCCGAGGCTAGCTTCCTCCTACGAGCAGTACTTC.

CDR3 nucleotides: TGTGCCAGCAGCAACGACATCGAGCAGTACTTC. Translation gives CASSNDIEQYF. This chain uses TRBV2 with TRBJ2-7; D is uncertain. The germline CDR1 and CDR2 sequences are SNHLY and FYNNEI. Trimming took off 6 bases at V and 6 bases at J, with 9 bases between the two ends. The CDR3 sequence is 11 residues long.

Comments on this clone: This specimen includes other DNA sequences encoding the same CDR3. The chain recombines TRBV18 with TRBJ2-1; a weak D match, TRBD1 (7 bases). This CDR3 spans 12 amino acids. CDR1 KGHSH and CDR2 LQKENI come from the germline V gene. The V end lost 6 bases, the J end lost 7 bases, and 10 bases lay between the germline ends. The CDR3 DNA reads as TGTGCCAGCTCGCCAGGGGGGAATGAGCAGTTCTTC. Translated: CASSPGGNEQFF.

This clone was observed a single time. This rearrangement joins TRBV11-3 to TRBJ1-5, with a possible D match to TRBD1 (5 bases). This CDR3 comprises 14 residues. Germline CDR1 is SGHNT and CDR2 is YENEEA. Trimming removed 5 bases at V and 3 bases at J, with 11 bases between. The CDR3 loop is CASSPGTLNQPQHF. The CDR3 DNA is TGTGCCAGCAGCCCCGGGACCCTCAATCAGCCCCAGCATTTT. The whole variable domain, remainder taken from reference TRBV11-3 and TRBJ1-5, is EAGVVQSPRYKIIEKKQPVAFWCNPISGHNTLYWYLQNLGQGPELLIRYENEEAVDDSQLPKDRFSAERLKGVDSTLKIQPAELGDSAVYLCASSPGTLNQPQHFGDGTRLSIL.

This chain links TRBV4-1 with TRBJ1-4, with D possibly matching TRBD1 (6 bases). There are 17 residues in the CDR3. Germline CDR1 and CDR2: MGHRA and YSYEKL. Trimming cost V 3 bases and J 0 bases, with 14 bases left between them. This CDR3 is CASSHDRTQPTNEKLFF. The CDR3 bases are TGCGCCAGCAGCCACGACAGGACCCAACCAACTAATGAAAAACTGTTTTTT.

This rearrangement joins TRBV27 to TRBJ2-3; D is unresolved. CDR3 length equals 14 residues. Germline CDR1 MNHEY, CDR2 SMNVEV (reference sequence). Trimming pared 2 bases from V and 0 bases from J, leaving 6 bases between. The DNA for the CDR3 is TGTGCCAGCAGTTTAGAGGTTAGCACAGATACGCAGTATTTT. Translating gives CASSLEVSTDTQYF.

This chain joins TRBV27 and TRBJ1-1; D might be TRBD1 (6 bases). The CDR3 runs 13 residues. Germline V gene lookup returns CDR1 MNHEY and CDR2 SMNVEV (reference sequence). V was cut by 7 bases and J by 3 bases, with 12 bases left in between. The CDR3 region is CASTQGRDTEAFF. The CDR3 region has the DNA TGTGCCAGCACCCAGGGGCGGGACACTGAAGCTTTCTTT.

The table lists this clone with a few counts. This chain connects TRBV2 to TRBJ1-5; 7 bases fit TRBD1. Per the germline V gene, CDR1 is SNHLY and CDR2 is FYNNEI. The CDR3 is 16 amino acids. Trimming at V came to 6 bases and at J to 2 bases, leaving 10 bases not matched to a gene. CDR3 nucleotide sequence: TGTGCCAGCAGCCACAACAGGGGATTCCGCAATCAGCCCCAGCATTTT. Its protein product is CASSHNRGFRNQPQHF. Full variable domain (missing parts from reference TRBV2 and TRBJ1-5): EPEVTQTPSHQVTQMGQEVILRCVPISNHLYFYWYRQILGQKVEFLVSFYNNEISEKSEIFDDQFSVERPDGSNFTLKIRSTKLEDSAMYFCASSHNRGFRNQPQHFGDGTRLSIL.

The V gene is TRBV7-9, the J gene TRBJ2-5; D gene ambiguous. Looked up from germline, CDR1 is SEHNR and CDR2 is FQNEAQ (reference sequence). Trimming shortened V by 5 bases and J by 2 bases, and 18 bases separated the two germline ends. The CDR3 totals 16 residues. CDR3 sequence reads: CASSLELHSSQETQYF. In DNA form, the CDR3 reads TGTGCCAGCAGCCTGGAATTACACTCCTCTCAAGAGACCCAGTACTTC.

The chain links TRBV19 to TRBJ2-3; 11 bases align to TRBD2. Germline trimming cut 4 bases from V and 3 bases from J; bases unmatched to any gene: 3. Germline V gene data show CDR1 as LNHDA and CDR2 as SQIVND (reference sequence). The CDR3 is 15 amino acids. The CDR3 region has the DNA TGTGCCAGTAGTAAACTAGCGGGAGTTACAGATACGCAGTATTTT. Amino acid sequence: CASSKLAGVTDTQYF. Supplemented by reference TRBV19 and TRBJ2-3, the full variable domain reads DGGITQSPKYLFRKEGQNVTLSCEQNLNHDAMYWYRQDPGQGLRLIYYSQIVNDFQKGDIAEGYSVSREKKESFPLTVTSAQKNPTAFYLCASSKLAGVTDTQYFGPGTRLTVL.

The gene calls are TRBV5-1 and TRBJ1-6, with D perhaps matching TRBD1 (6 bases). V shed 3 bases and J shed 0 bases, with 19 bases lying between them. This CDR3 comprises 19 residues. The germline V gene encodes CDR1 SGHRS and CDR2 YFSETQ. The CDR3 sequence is CASSSATGQGRSYNSPLHF. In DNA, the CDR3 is TGCGCCAGCAGCTCGGCAACCGGGCAGGGGCGCTCCTATAATTCACCCCTCCACTTT.

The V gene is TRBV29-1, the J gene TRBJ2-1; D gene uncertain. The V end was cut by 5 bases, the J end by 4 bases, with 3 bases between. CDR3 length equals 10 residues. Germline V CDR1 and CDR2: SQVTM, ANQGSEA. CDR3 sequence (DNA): TGCAGCGTTAAATACAATGAGCAGTTCTTC. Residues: CSVKYNEQFF.

The CDR3 coding sequence is TGTGCCAGCAGCTTGAATAAAGGGAGCGGGAGTAGGGGCAATGAGCAGTTCTTC. Protein sequence: CASSLNKGSGSRGNEQFF. V and J are TRBV5-4 and TRBJ2-1; 8 bases fit TRBD2. V was clipped by 1 base and J by 6 bases; unmatched bases: 15. This CDR3 has 18 amino acids. Germline assignment: CDR1 SGHNT and CDR2 YYREEE (reference sequence).

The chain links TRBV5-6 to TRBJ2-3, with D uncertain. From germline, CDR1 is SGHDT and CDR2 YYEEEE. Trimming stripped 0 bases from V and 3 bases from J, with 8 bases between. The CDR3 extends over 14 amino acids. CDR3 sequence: CASSLDRLTDTQYF. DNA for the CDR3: TGTGCCAGCAGCTTGGACAGACTTACAGATACGCAGTATTTT.

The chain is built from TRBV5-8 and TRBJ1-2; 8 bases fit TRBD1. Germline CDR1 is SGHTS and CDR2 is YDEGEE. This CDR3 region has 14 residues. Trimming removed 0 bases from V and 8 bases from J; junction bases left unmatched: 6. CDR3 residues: CASSLEQGGWGYTF. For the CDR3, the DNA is TGTGCCAGCAGCTTGGAACAGGGGGGCTGGGGCTACACCTTC.

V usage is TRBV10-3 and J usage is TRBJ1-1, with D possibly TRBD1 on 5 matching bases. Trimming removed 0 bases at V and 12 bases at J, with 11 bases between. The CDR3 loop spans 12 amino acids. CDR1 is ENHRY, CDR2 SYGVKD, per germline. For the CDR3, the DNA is TGTGCCATCAGTGAGTCGAGCAGGGAAACTTTCTTT. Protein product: CAISESSRETFF.

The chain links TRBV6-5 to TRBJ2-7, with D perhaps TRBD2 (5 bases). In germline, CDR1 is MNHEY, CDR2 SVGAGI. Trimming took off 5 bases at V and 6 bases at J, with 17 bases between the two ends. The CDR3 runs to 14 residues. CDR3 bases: TGTGCCAGCAGTCCCGGACTCAGGACTGGCGAGCAGTACTTC. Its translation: CASSPGLRTGEQYF.

The CDR3 nucleotides are TGTGCCAGCAGCTCGACTAGCAGGTACAATGAGCAGTTCTTC. It codes for CASSSTSRYNEQFF. The chain uses TRBV5-4 and TRBJ2-1; TRBD2 agrees at 7 bases. V shed 3 bases and J 4 bases; nucleotides not matched to a gene: 4. The CDR3 contains 14 residues. Germline V gene sequence: CDR1 SGHNT, CDR2 YYREEE (reference sequence).

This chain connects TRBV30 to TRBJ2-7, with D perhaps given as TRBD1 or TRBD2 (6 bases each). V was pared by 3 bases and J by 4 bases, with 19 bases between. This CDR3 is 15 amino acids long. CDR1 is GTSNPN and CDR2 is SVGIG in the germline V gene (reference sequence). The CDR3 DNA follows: TGTGCCTGGAGGGCGGGACTTCTAGGGGGATACGAGCAGTACTTC. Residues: CAWRAGLLGGYEQYF.